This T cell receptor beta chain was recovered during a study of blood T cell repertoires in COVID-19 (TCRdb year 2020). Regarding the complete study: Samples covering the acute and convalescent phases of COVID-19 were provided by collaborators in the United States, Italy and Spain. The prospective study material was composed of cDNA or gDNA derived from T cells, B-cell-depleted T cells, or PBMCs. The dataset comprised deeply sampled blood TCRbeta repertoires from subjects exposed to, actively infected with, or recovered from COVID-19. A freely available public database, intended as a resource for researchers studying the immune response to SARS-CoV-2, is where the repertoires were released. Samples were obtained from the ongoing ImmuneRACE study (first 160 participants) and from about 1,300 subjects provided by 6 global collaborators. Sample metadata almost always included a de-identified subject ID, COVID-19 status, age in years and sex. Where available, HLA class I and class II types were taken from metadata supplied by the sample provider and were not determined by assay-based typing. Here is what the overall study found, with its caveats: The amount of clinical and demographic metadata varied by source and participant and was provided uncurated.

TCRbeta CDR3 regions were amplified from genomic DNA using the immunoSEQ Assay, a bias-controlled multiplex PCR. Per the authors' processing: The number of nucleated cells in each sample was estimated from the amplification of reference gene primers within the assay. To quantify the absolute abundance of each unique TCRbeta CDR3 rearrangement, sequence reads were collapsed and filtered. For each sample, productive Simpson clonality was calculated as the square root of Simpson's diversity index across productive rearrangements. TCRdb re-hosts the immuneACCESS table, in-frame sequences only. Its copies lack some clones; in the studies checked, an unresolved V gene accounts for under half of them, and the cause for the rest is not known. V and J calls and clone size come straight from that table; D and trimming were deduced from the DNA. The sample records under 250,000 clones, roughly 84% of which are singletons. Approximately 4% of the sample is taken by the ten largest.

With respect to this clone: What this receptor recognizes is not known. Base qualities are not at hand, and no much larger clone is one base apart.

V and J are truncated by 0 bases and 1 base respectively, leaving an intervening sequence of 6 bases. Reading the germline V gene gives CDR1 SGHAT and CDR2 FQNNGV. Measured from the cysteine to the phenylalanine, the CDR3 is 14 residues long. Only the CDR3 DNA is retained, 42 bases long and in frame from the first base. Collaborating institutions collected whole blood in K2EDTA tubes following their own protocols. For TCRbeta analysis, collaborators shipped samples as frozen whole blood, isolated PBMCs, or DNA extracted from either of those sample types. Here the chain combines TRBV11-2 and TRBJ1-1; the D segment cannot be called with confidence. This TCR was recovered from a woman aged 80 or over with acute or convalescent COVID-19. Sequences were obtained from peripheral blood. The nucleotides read TGTGCCAGCAGCTTAGACACTCCGAACACTGAAGCTTTCTTT. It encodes CASSLDTPNTEAFF.